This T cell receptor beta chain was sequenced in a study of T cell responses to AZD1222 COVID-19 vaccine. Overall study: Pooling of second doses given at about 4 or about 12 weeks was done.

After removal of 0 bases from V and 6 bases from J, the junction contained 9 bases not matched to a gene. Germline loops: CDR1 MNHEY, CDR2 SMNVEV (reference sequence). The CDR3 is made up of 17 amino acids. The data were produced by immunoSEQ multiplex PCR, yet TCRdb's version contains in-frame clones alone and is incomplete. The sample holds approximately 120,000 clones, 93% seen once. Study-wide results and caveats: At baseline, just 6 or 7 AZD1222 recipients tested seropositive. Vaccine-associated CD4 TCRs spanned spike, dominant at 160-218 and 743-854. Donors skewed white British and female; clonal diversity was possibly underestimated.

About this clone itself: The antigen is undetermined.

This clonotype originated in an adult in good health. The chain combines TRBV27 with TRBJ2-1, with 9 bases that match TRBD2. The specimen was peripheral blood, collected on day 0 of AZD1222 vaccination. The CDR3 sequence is CASSLSGGGANINEQFF. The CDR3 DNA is TGTGCCAGCAGTTTATCTGGCGGGGGGGCGAATATCAATGAGCAGTTCTTC.